These 28 T cell receptor beta chains were sequenced from one sample in a study of shared clonotypes between healthy human individuals. The method was immunoSEQ multiplex PCR; TCRdb's version includes in-frame clones alone and lacks a portion of them. In the table there are 2 million to 2.5 million clones, 85% to 95% of which are singletons. Sample: naive CD4+ T cells from PBMCs. Subset meaning: CD45RA+ positively selected. The receptors stem from a man younger than 35 in good health. Some clones in this sample may be carry-over from other donors' samples.

The chain links TRBV10-1 to TRBJ1-2, with TRBD1 matching over 10 bases. V lost 6 bases to trimming and J lost 6 bases; unmatched junction nucleotides: 10. CDR3 length: 15 residues. CDR1 and CDR2 from the germline V gene are WNHNN and SYGVQD (reference sequence). The CDR3 bases are TGCGCCAGCAGCGTCGACAGGGGGCAGTCTGATGGCTACACCTTC. As protein: CASSVDRGQSDGYTF.

The CDR3 DNA reads as TGTGCCAGCAGCCCTTCTAGCGGGAGTTTGCACGAGCAGTACTTC. This encodes CASSPSSGSLHEQYF. The chain couples TRBV11-2 to TRBJ2-7; 10 positions agree with TRBD2. Germline loops: CDR1 SGHAT, CDR2 FQNNGV. Trimming took 5 bases from V and 5 from J; bases not matched to a gene: 9. This CDR3 comprises 15 residues.

The chain uses TRBV18 and TRBJ2-1; 9 bases are shared with TRBD2. Germline assignment: CDR1 KGHSH and CDR2 LQKENI. This CDR3 has 15 residues. V lost 6 bases, J lost 9 bases, and 12 bases stayed unmatched. The chain's CDR3 is CASSPTMWREGEQFF. The CDR3 nucleotides read TGTGCCAGCTCCCCGACCATGTGGCGGGAGGGTGAGCAGTTCTTC.

Remarks on this clone: At the DNA level, this CDR3 is encoded by other sequences in the same sample as well. This rearrangement joins TRBV7-2 to TRBJ2-7, with D tentatively TRBD1 or TRBD2 (6 bases each). The CDR3 length is 14 residues. Per germline, CDR1 SGHTA and CDR2 FQGNSA. Deletions cut 6 bases from V and 1 base from J, with 13 bases between. The CDR3 protein is CASSSGGGSYEQYF. The CDR3 DNA reads TGTGCCAGCAGTTCTGGAGGGGGATCCTACGAGCAGTACTTC.

With respect to this clone: The same CDR3 is also encoded by other DNA sequences in this sample. CDR3 sequence: CASSPTRGSYEQYF. The CDR3 coding sequence is TGTGCCAGCAGTCCAACTAGGGGGAGCTACGAGCAGTACTTC. J is TRBJ2-7 and V is TRBV27; the D gene is possibly TRBD1 (6 bases). The CDR3 spans 14 residues. The germline V and J ends were trimmed by 5 bases and 3 bases, with 14 bases remaining between them. Germline V gene lookup returns CDR1 MNHEY and CDR2 SMNVEV (reference sequence).

The chain has TRBV4-1 and TRBJ2-1, with a tentative D call TRBD1 (5 bases). V lost 1 base to trimming and J lost 4 bases, with 11 bases between them. The CDR3 loop spans 15 amino acids. Germline lookup yields CDR1 MGHRA and CDR2 YSYEKL. The CDR3 sequence is CASSQGQGDYNEQFF. In nucleotides, the CDR3 is TGCGCCAGCAGCCAAGGGCAGGGCGATTACAATGAGCAGTTCTTC.

Of note for this clone: In the same sample, other DNA sequences code for this CDR3. The rearrangement links TRBV28 to TRBJ2-1, with 8 bases aligning to TRBD2. Unmatched junction bases numbered 4, after V lost 5 bases and J lost 4 bases. Germline-derived CDR1 and CDR2 are MDHEN and SYDVKM. The CDR3 sequence is 14 residues long. In DNA form, the CDR3 reads TGTGCCAGCAGTAGCGGGACTAGTTACAATGAGCAGTTCTTC. Translation: CASSSGTSYNEQFF. Filled out from reference TRBV28 and TRBJ2-1, the complete variable domain reads DVKVTQSSRYLVKRTGEKVFLECVQDMDHENMFWYRQDPGLGLRLIYFSYDVKMKEKGDIPEGYSVSREKKERFSLILESASTNQTSMYLCASSSGTSYNEQFFGPGTRLTVL.

The rearrangement links TRBV18 to TRBJ2-3, with D unresolved. V lost 4 bases and J lost 2, with 10 bases in between. The CDR3 totals 14 residues. CDR1 is KGHSH and CDR2 is LQKENI in the germline V gene. The CDR3 region has the DNA TGTGCCAGCTCACTGTCGTCCATCACAGATACGCAGTATTTT. Translation gives CASSLSSITDTQYF. Using reference TRBV18 and TRBJ2-3 for the parts outside the CDR3, the full variable domain is NAGVMQNPRHLVRRRGQEARLRCSPMKGHSHVYWYRQLPEEGLKFMVYLQKENIIDESGMPKERFSAEFPKEGPSILRIQQVVRGDSAAYFCASSLSSITDTQYFGPGTRLTVL.

The V gene is TRBV9, the J gene TRBJ2-1; TRBD1 or TRBD2 may be the D gene (5 bases each). This CDR3 is built from 13 residues. Germline CDR1 and CDR2: SGDLS and YYNGEE. The V gene lost 5 bases and the J gene lost 6 bases, with 12 bases spanning the gap. The CDR3 sequence is CASRGVAGNEQFF. For the CDR3, the DNA is TGTGCCAGCAGGGGGGTTGCAGGCAATGAGCAGTTCTTC.

J is TRBJ2-7 and V is TRBV15; 7 positions agree with TRBD1. From germline, CDR1 is LNHNV and CDR2 YYDKDF (reference sequence). V shed 3 bases and J 7 bases; nucleotides not matched to a gene: 15. There are 16 residues in the CDR3. CDR3 coding DNA: TGTGCCACCAGCAGGGGACAGTCTCGACTCCTACTAGAGCAGTACTTC. Translation gives CATSRGQSRLLLEQYF.

The chain is built from TRBV19 and TRBJ1-5; 9 nucleotides align to TRBD1. The CDR3 runs 20 residues. Germline V gene lookup returns CDR1 LNHDA and CDR2 SQIVND (reference sequence). Trimming removed 5 bases from V and 0 bases from J; junction bases left unmatched: 17. The CDR3 is CASSGKRGQGSIYSNQPQHF. In DNA, the CDR3 is TGTGCCAGTAGTGGAAAGAGGGGACAGGGTAGTATTTATAGCAATCAGCCCCAGCATTTT.

The chain uses TRBV7-9 and TRBJ2-2, with TRBD1 identical over 10 bases. The CDR3 has 16 residues. Germline CDR1 and CDR2: SEHNR and FQNEAQ (reference sequence). Trimming cost V 6 bases and J 6 bases; bases outside gene matches: 10. DNA for the CDR3: TGTGCCAGCAGTCCCGACAGGGGGCTGGGCTCCGGGGAGCTGTTTTTT. Translating gives CASSPDRGLGSGELFF.

The chain joins TRBV6-1 to TRBJ1-2, with unresolved D. Trimming took 2 bases from V and 3 from J, leaving 10 bases between them. The germline CDR1 and CDR2 sequences are MNHNS and SASEGT. The CDR3 loop spans 14 amino acids. The CDR3 loop is CASSETKGYYGYTF. CDR3 bases: TGTGCCAGCAGTGAAACGAAAGGGTACTATGGCTACACCTTC.

The chain couples TRBV28 to TRBJ2-1; 10 bases line up with TRBD1. After removal of 8 bases from V and 4 bases from J, the junction contained 11 bases not matched to a gene. Germline V gene lookup returns CDR1 MDHEN and CDR2 SYDVKM. This CDR3 is 16 amino acids long. The CDR3 nucleotides read TGTGCCAGCTTTACTCCCACGGGACAGGGGTACAATGAGCAGTTCTTC. Translation gives CASFTPTGQGYNEQFF.

V usage is TRBV7-2 and J usage is TRBJ2-5; TRBD2 agrees at 7 bases. V shed 3 bases and J 5 bases; nucleotides not matched to a gene: 6. This CDR3 spans 14 amino acids. Per the germline V gene, CDR1 is SGHTA and CDR2 is FQGNSA. Here the CDR3 reads CASSFAGVYETQYF. The DNA of the CDR3 is TGTGCCAGCAGCTTTGCGGGAGTCTATGAGACCCAGTACTTC.

The rearrangement joins TRBV28 to TRBJ2-2, with D tentatively TRBD1 or TRBD2 (5 bases each). V was trimmed by 4 bases and J by 6 bases, leaving 15 bases between them. Germline CDR1 and CDR2: MDHEN and SYDVKM. The CDR3 is 15 amino acids. The DNA for the CDR3 is TGTGCCAGCAGTTCAGACGGGACCCCGCCCGGGGAGCTGTTTTTT. It is translated as CASSSDGTPPGELFF.

This rearrangement joins TRBV28 to TRBJ2-1, with 11 positions matching TRBD2. The CDR3 has 16 residues. Germline trimming cut 6 bases from V and 4 bases from J; bases unmatched to any gene: 8. Germline CDR1 and CDR2: MDHEN and SYDVKM. In nucleotides, the CDR3 is TGTGCCAGCAGGACAATAGCGGGAGGGCTGTACAATGAGCAGTTCTTC. Translation: CASRTIAGGLYNEQFF.

The chain couples TRBV7-8 to TRBJ1-5, with 8 bases that match TRBD1. Germline lookup yields CDR1 SGHVS and CDR2 FQNEAQ. J was trimmed by 2 bases and V by 2 bases; bases with no gene match: 5. The CDR3 is 16 residues long. The DNA for the CDR3 is TGTGCCAGCAGCTTACAAGGACAGGGAGGCAATCAGCCCCAGCATTTT. Translation: CASSLQGQGGNQPQHF.

Points on this clone: The sample has other DNA sequences that encode this CDR3 too. The chain carries TRBV29-1 and TRBJ2-3; the match to TRBD2 covers 9 bases. From germline, CDR1 is SQVTM and CDR2 ANQGSEA. The CDR3 length is 15 residues. The V segment lost 1 base and the J segment 3 bases; nucleotides outside the gene matches: 5. The chain's CDR3 is CSVEGGRAETDTQYF. The DNA of the CDR3 is TGCAGCGTTGAAGGCGGGAGGGCGGAAACAGATACGCAGTATTTT.

V gene TRBV5-5 combines with J gene TRBJ2-5, with 8 bases that match TRBD1. The CDR3 length is 14 residues. With 4 bases clipped from V and 1 base from J, the junction kept 3 bases outside the gene matches. Germline V gene sequence: CDR1 SGHKS, CDR2 YYEKEE (reference sequence). The chain's CDR3 is CASSDDRGQETQYF. The CDR3 DNA reads as TGTGCCAGCAGCGATGACAGGGGCCAAGAGACCCAGTACTTC.

The rearrangement joins TRBV10-1 to TRBJ2-3, with D perhaps matching TRBD1 (6 bases). This CDR3 has 14 residues. The germline CDR1 and CDR2 sequences are WNHNN and SYGVQD (reference sequence). V lost 6 bases and J lost 1, with 11 bases in between. This chain's CDR3 is CASSDRQGTDTQYF. CDR3 sequence (DNA): TGCGCCAGCAGCGACCGACAGGGCACAGATACGCAGTATTTT.

The V and J genes are TRBV5-1 and TRBJ1-5; D is ambiguous. This CDR3 is built from 15 residues. With 0 bases removed from V and 8 bases from J, the gap between germline ends came to 15 bases. Germline values: CDR1 SGHRS, CDR2 YFSETQ. For the CDR3, the DNA is TGCGCCAGCAGCTTGGCCGGGAACCTTGCCGAGCCCCAGCATTTT. It encodes CASSLAGNLAEPQHF.

The V gene is TRBV4-1, the J gene TRBJ2-1; a weak D match, TRBD1 (6 bases). Germline V gives CDR1 MGHRA, CDR2 YSYEKL. This CDR3 spans 16 amino acids. V shed 8 bases and J shed 0 bases, with 17 bases lying between them. The chain's CDR3 is CASRSYTGSSYNEQFF. The CDR3 nucleotides are TGCGCCAGCCGCTCGTACACAGGGAGCTCCTACAATGAGCAGTTCTTC.

The V gene is TRBV6-6, the J gene TRBJ1-3, with no clear D. The CDR3 sequence is 16 residues long. Trimming removed 6 bases from V and 0 bases from J, with 15 bases in between. Germline CDR1 is MNHNY and CDR2 is SVGAGI (reference sequence). CDR3 sequence (DNA): TGTGCCAGCAGGGAACGGGTTTCCGACTCTGGAAACACCATATATTTT. Translated: CASRERVSDSGNTIYF.

Notes on this clone: The sample holds other DNA sequences that translate to the same CDR3. The chain employs TRBV5-1 and TRBJ2-7; a weak D match, TRBD2 (5 bases). This CDR3 region has 14 residues. The germline V and J ends were trimmed by 2 bases and 0 bases, with 9 bases remaining between them. Germline CDR1 and CDR2: SGHRS and YFSETQ. The DNA of the CDR3 is TGCGCCAGCAGCTTCGGAGGCAGCTCCTACGAGCAGTACTTC. This gives the protein CASSFGGSSYEQYF. Combining the CDR3 with reference TRBV5-1 and TRBJ2-7 gives the whole variable domain KAGVTQTPRYLIKTRGQQVTLSCSPISGHRSVSWYQQTPGQGLQFLFEYFSETQRNKGNFPGRFSGRQFSNSRSEMNVSTLELGDSALYLCASSFGGSSYEQYFGPGTRLTVT.

The V gene is TRBV7-9, the J gene TRBJ2-7, with no clear D. This CDR3 region has 15 residues. V gave up 5 bases and J gave up 4 bases, with 18 bases separating them. Germline V gene data show CDR1 as SEHNR and CDR2 as FQNEAQ (reference sequence). The CDR3 protein is CASSPVGLGSYEQYF. In DNA form, the CDR3 reads TGTGCCAGCAGCCCCGTGGGCCTTGGATCGTACGAGCAGTACTTC. Filled out from reference TRBV7-9 and TRBJ2-7, the complete variable domain reads DTGVSQNPRHKITKRGQNVTFRCDPISEHNRLYWYRQTLGQGPEFLTYFQNEAQLEKSRLLSDRFSAERPKGSFSTLEIQRTEQGDSAMYLCASSPVGLGSYEQYFGPGTRLTVT.

The rearrangement uses TRBV5-6 and TRBJ2-7; possibly TRBD1 for D (6 bases). CDR1 SGHDT and CDR2 YYEEEE come from the germline V gene. CDR3 length: 16 residues. V lost 1 base to trimming and J lost 3 bases, with 17 bases between them. The CDR3 DNA reads as TGTGCCAGCAGCTTGTATCTGGACAGCTCAATCTACGAGCAGTACTTC. Residues: CASSLYLDSSIYEQYF.

Details on this clone: The sample holds other DNA sequences that translate to the same CDR3. CDR3 nucleotide sequence: TGTGCCAGCAGCTTCCGGGACAGGGGGCTCGGCGAGCAGTACTTC. Amino acid sequence: CASSFRDRGLGEQYF. The chain has TRBV5-4 and TRBJ2-7; TRBD1 agrees at 12 bases. The length of the CDR3 is 15 residues. The V and J ends lost 2 bases and 6 bases, in that order; junction bases with no gene match: 6. The V gene's germline CDR1 is SGHNT and CDR2 YYREEE (reference sequence). The full variable domain, rest sourced from reference TRBV5-4 and TRBJ2-7, is ETGVTQSPTHLIKTRGQQVTLRCSSQSGHNTVSWYQQALGQGPQFIFQYYREEENGRGNFPPRFSGLQFPNYSSELNVNALELDDSALYLCASSFRDRGLGEQYFGPGTRLTVT.